This T cell receptor beta chain was captured in a study of neurological immune-mediated disorders. The sorted libraries involved the use of 850,000 to 1,000,000 CD4+ or CD8+ T cells. This clonotype came up many times. V dropped 5 bases and J dropped 3; count of bases not matched to a gene: 21. The CDR3 extends over 19 amino acids. Germline assignment: CDR1 DFQATT and CDR2 SNEGSKA (reference sequence). A single record per CDR3 protein comes from TCRdb applying MiXCR to the 5' RACE reads. The data contain some 18,000 distinct CDR3 sequences, approximately 7.3% of them seen just once; the ten biggest clones take up less than 20%.

The receptor was isolated from a woman in her 30s with HTLV-1-associated myelopathy (HAM/TSP). Sequencing was done on a sample of CD8+ T cells from blood. The gene calls are TRBV20-1 and TRBJ2-7, with 11 bases matching TRBD2. For the CDR3, the DNA is TGCAGTGCTGAACACCGACTAAAACTAGCGGGGGCCCTAGTCTACGAGCAGTACTTC. Protein product: CSAEHRLKLAGALVYEQYF.